Within the sample, the clone carrying this T cell receptor beta chain is medium-sized. MiXCR, run by TCRdb on the 5' RACE reads, gives a single entry per CDR3 protein. The sample consists of nearly 30,000 distinct CDR3 sequences, roughly an eighth of them appearing once. The sample belongs to a study of neurological immune-mediated disorders. The CDR3 sequence is 8 residues long. Germline lookup yields CDR1 MGHDK and CDR2 SYGVNS. Trimming pared 8 bases from V and 15 bases from J, leaving 9 bases between. The gene calls are TRBV25-1 and TRBJ2-3, with D possibly called TRBD1 or TRBD2 (6 bases each). The sequenced sample consisted of PBMCs. The source is a woman between 55 and 75 years old in good health. The CDR3 DNA follows: TGTGCCAGCGAGGGGGGCTATTTT. Its protein is CASEGGYF. Combining the CDR3 with reference TRBV25-1 and TRBJ2-3 gives the whole variable domain EADIYQTPRYLVIGTGKKITLECSQTMGHDKMYWYQQDPGMELHLIHYSYGVNSTEKGDLSSESTVSRIRTEHFPLTLESARPSHTSQYLCASEGGYFGPGTRLTVL.